Listed below are T cell receptor beta chains from one sample, sequenced in a study of shared clonotypes between healthy human individuals. Profiled with immunoSEQ multiplex PCR; TCRdb holds only in-frame clones, not every one. The sample contains 1 million to 1.2 million clones, 70% to 85% of which appear only once. The specimen was memory CD4+ T cells from PBMCs. The receptors come from a man younger than 30 in good health. Some clones in this sample may be carry-over from other donors' samples. The CDR3 runs from the conserved cysteine through the conserved F or W. D genes are given only for firm matches. Size tells how often a clone was seen (once, few, many) or the class of an expanded clone, and some rows leave it out.

clone_size | j_call | d_call | v_call | cdr3_aa | cdr3_nt
NA | TRBJ2-7 | NA | TRBV6-1 | CASSVPPYEQYF | TGTGCCAGCAGTGTCCCGCCCTACGAGCAGTACTTC
once | TRBJ2-3 | TRBD2 | TRBV7-9 | CASSLSGREDTQYF | TGTGCCAGCAGCCTTAGCGGGAGAGAGGATACGCAGTATTTT
once | TRBJ2-7 | TRBD2 | TRBV7-2 | CASSERAGGSYEQYF | TGTGCCAGCAGCGAAAGAGCGGGAGGATCCTACGAGCAGTACTTC
NA | TRBJ2-1 | TRBD1 | TRBV27 | CASSFTQGRNEQFF | TGTGCCAGCAGTTTTACACAGGGGCGCAATGAGCAGTTCTTC
few | TRBJ2-3 | TRBD2 | TRBV5-4 | CASSLGGSSGTTDTQYF | TGTGCCAGCAGCTTGGGGGGGAGTAGCGGGACCACAGATACGCAGTATTTT
NA | TRBJ2-2 | TRBD2 | TRBV5-4 | CASTTSAGGDGELFF | TGTGCCAGCACCACTAGTGCGGGAGGAGACGGGGAGCTGTTTTTT
NA | TRBJ2-7 | NA | TRBV6-6 | CASSDPQGFGYEQYF | TGTGCCAGCAGTGACCCACAGGGATTCGGGTACGAGCAGTACTTC
many | TRBJ1-1 | NA | TRBV29-1 | CSVFRQPPMNTEAFF | TGCAGCGTTTTTAGGCAGCCACCAATGAACACTGAAGCTTTCTTT
NA | TRBJ2-7 | NA | TRBV7-9 | CASSIQTGRGEQYF | TGTGCCAGCAGCATACAGACAGGGCGGGGAGAGCAGTACTTC
NA | TRBJ2-1 | TRBD1 | TRBV29-1 | CSVATGQGSNEQFF | TGCAGCGTTGCCACCGGACAGGGGAGCAATGAGCAGTTCTTC
many | TRBJ2-1 | TRBD1 | TRBV11-3 | CASSSGTGPFEQFF | TGTGCCAGCAGCTCCGGGACAGGGCCTTTTGAGCAGTTCTTC
once | TRBJ2-7 | TRBD1 | TRBV5-1 | CASSRQGEEQYF | TGCGCCAGCAGCCGACAGGGGGAAGAGCAGTACTTC
once | TRBJ1-2 | NA | TRBV6-5 | CASTYNGAVAEGYTF | TGTGCCAGCACCTACAATGGGGCAGTTGCAGAGGGCTACACCTTC
NA | TRBJ1-1 | NA | TRBV28 | CASTEGGFEAFF | TGTGCCAGCACCGAAGGGGGTTTTGAAGCTTTCTTT
NA | TRBJ1-2 | NA | TRBV20-1 | CSASRNYGYTF | TGCAGTGCTTCTCGTAACTATGGCTACACCTTC
NA | TRBJ1-4 | NA | TRBV6-5 | CASSYPRQLNEKLFF | TGTGCCAGCAGTTACCCCAGACAGCTTAATGAAAAACTGTTTTTT
NA | TRBJ2-3 | NA | TRBV29-1 | CSVVLGGADTQYF | TGCAGCGTTGTTTTAGGCGGCGCAGATACGCAGTATTTT
NA | TRBJ2-5 | NA | TRBV7-8 | CASSLIVGRTVRTQYF | TGTGCCAGCAGCCTTATAGTTGGACGGACGGTGAGAACCCAGTACTTC
NA | TRBJ2-2 | TRBD2 | TRBV5-6 | CASSLGLAWNTGELFF | TGTGCCAGCAGCTTGGGACTAGCGTGGAACACCGGGGAGCTGTTTTTT
NA | TRBJ2-7 | TRBD2 | TRBV9 | CASSVALAGGPDYEQYF | TGTGCCAGCAGCGTAGCACTAGCGGGAGGGCCGGACTACGAGCAGTACTTC
NA | TRBJ1-2 | NA | TRBV7-9 | CASSLAGIYGYTF | TGTGCCAGCAGCTTAGCGGGGATATATGGCTACACCTTC
NA | TRBJ1-1 | TRBD1 | TRBV18 | CASSPRQGNTEAFF | TGTGCCAGCTCACCGAGACAGGGGAACACTGAAGCTTTCTTT
NA | TRBJ2-1 | TRBD2 | TRBV4-2 | CASSQPYLSGRHNEQFF | TGTGCCAGCAGCCAACCTTACCTTAGCGGGAGACACAATGAGCAGTTCTTC
NA | TRBJ1-5 | TRBD1 | TRBV2 | CASSRDRDNQPQHF | TGTGCCAGCAGCCGAGACAGGGATAATCAGCCCCAGCATTTT
NA | TRBJ2-3 | TRBD2 | TRBV11-2 | CASSPRLAGITDTQYF | TGTGCCAGCAGCCCCCGGCTAGCGGGGATCACAGATACGCAGTATTTT
NA | TRBJ2-1 | TRBD2 | TRBV27 | CASSPPGLAGYNEQFF | TGTGCCAGCAGTCCCCCGGGACTAGCGGGCTACAATGAGCAGTTCTTC
NA | TRBJ2-1 | NA | TRBV2 | CASSPTLARPYNEQFF | TGTGCCAGCAGCCCCACCTTAGCGCGTCCCTACAATGAGCAGTTCTTC
NA | TRBJ2-7 | TRBD2 | TRBV6-5 | CASARTSGSYEQYF | TGTGCCAGCGCGAGGACTAGCGGGTCCTACGAGCAGTACTTC
few | TRBJ2-1 | TRBD2 | TRBV2 | CASSPEGRVEFF | TGTGCCAGCAGCCCGGAGGGGAGGGTAGAGTTCTTC
NA | TRBJ2-6 | TRBD1 | TRBV2 | CASSTGGGANVLTF | TGTGCCAGCAGTACAGGGGGTGGGGCCAACGTCCTGACTTTC
few | TRBJ1-5 | TRBD1 | TRBV4-2 | CASSPKQGASNQPQHF | TGTGCCAGCAGCCCGAAACAGGGGGCTAGCAATCAGCCCCAGCATTTT
NA | TRBJ1-1 | NA | TRBV29-1 | CSSLPRVDTEAFF | TGCAGCTCACTTCCGAGGGTGGACACTGAAGCTTTCTTT
NA | TRBJ2-3 | NA | TRBV4-3 | CASSQEGRKSTDTQYF | TGCGCCAGCAGCCAAGAGGGGCGTAAAAGCACAGATACGCAGTATTTT
NA | TRBJ2-5 | NA | TRBV10-3 | CAISGGHQETQYF | TGTGCCATCAGTGGCGGCCACCAAGAGACCCAGTACTTC
NA | TRBJ1-2 | NA | TRBV19 | CASSIRTAGHGYTF | TGTGCCAGTAGTATCCGCACCGCTGGTCATGGCTACACCTTC
NA | TRBJ1-1 | TRBD1 | TRBV2 | CASSWDRGPSTEAFF | TGTGCCAGCAGTTGGGACAGGGGGCCTAGCACTGAAGCTTTCTTT
NA | TRBJ1-2 | NA | TRBV28 | CASSSFYGYTF | TGTGCCAGCAGTTCTTTCTATGGCTACACCTTC
NA | TRBJ2-3 | NA | TRBV7-9 | CASTPPSTDTQYF | TGTGCCAGCACCCCCCCTAGCACAGATACGCAGTATTTT
NA | TRBJ2-3 | NA | TRBV5-6 | CASSSPRWDEGGTDTQYF | TGTGCCAGCAGCTCGCCACGCTGGGACGAGGGGGGCACAGATACGCAGTATTTT
NA | TRBJ2-2 | TRBD2 | TRBV28 | CASSLLAETGELFF | TGTGCCAGCAGTTTACTAGCGGAGACCGGGGAGCTGTTTTTT
NA | TRBJ1-3 | NA | TRBV18 | CASSPDDSGNTIYF | TGTGCCAGCTCACCAGACGACTCTGGAAACACCATATATTTT
NA | TRBJ1-2 | NA | TRBV6-1 | CAIRQENNYGYTF | TGTGCCATAAGACAGGAGAATAACTATGGCTACACCTTC
NA | TRBJ2-7 | NA | TRBV7-9 | CASSRAARAPTKQYF | TGTGCCAGCAGCCGGGCGGCGCGGGCACCTACGAAGCAGTACTTC
NA | TRBJ2-3 | NA | TRBV6-6 | CASSYSLSLSTDTQYF | TGTGCCAGCAGTTACTCCCTAAGCCTTAGCACAGATACGCAGTATTTT
NA | TRBJ2-5 | NA | TRBV7-6 | CASNRGERQGIGETQYF | TGTGCCAGCAACCGGGGGGAAAGACAGGGGATTGGAGAGACCCAGTACTTC